This T cell receptor (beta chain) was profiled in a study of Ad26.COV2.S vaccination and SARS-CoV-2 variants. Study in general: Once or twice, 56 days apart, Ad26.COV2.S was delivered intramuscularly.

CDR3 size: 18 residues. Trimming shortened V by 3 bases and J by 3 bases, and 23 bases separated the two germline ends. Profiled with immunoSEQ multiplex PCR; TCRdb holds only in-frame clones, not every one. Seen here are some 320,000 clones, just over 85% observed once, and the top ten hold more than 1.5%. Treatment meaning: some 20 received Ad26.COV2.S at low or high dose, single or two shots; about 5 received placebo; per-sample allocation not given. Sampling happened 63 days after the first vaccine or placebo injection. The sample came from a Boston adult aged 18-55 years. The gene calls are TRBV6-7 and TRBJ1-1, with D maybe TRBD1 (5 bases). TRBV6-7 is an ORF, with its function uncertain. The TCR sequence derives from a person between 18 and 65 years old who received the Ad26.COV2.S COVID-19 vaccine or a placebo. This sample comprised peripheral blood, obtained in a trial of Ad26.COV2.S vaccine versus placebo. The CDR3 bases are TGTGCCAGCAGTTATATCCCCCGACAGTTACATGTCGACACTGAAGCTTTCTTT. This codes for CASSYIPRQLHVDTEAFF.